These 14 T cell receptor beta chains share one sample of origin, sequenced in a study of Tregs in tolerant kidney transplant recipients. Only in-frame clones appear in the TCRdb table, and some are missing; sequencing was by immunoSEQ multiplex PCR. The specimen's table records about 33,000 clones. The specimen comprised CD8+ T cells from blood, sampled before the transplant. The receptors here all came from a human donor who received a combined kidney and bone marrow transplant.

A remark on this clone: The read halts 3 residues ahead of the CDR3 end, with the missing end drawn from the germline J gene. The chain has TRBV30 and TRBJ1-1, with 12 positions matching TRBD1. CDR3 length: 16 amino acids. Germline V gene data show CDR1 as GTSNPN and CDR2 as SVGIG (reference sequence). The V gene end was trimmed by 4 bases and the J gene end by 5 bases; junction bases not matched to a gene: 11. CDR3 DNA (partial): TGTGCCTGGAACGTCCCGGGACAGGGGGCAACGACTGAA. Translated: CAWNVPGQGATTE. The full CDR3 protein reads CAWNVPGQGATTEAFF.

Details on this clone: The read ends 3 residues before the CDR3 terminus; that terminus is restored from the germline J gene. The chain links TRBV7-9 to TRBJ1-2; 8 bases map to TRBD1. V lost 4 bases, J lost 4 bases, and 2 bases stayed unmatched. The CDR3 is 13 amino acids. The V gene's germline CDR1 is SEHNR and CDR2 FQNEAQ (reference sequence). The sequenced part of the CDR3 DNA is TGTGCCAGCAGCTCTGACAGGGGCTATGGC. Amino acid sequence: CASSSDRGYG. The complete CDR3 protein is CASSSDRGYGYTF.

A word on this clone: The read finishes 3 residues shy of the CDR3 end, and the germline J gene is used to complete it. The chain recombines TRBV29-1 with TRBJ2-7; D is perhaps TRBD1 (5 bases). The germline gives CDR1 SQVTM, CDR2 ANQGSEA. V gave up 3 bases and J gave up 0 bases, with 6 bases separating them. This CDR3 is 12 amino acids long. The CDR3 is CSVETASYEQYF. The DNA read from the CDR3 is TGCAGCGTTGAGACAGCCTCCTACGAG.

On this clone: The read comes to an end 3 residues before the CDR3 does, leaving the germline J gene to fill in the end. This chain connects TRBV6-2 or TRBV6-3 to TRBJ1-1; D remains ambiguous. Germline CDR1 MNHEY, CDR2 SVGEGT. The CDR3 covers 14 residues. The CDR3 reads CASSYSLDPGEAFF. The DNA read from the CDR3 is TGTGCCAGCAGTTACTCCCTGGACCCGGGGGAA.

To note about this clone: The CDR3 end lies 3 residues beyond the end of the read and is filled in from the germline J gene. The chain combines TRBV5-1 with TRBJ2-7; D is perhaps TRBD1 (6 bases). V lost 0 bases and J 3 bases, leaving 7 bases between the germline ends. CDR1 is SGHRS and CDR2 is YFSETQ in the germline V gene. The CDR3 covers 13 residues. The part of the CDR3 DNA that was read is TGCGCCAGCAGCTTGGGACAGGTCTACGAG. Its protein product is CASSLGQVYE. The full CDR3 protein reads CASSLGQVYEQYF. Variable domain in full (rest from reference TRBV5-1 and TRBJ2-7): KAGVTQTPRYLIKTRGQQVTLSCSPISGHRSVSWYQQTPGQGLQFLFEYFSETQRNKGNFPGRFSGRQFSNSRSEMNVSTLELGDSALYLCASSLGQVYEQYFGPGTRLTVT.

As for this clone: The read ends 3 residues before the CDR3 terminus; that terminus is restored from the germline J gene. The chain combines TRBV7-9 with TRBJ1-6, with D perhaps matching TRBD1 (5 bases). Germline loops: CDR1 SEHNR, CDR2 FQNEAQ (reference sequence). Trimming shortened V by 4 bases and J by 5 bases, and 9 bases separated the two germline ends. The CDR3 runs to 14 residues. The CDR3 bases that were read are TGTGCCAGCAGCTGGGGAGGGGATAATTCACCC. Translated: CASSWGGDNSP. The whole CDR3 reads CASSWGGDNSPLHF. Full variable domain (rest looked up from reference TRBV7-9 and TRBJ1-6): DTGVSQNPRHKITKRGQNVTFRCDPISEHNRLYWYRQTLGQGPEFLTYFQNEAQLEKSRLLSDRFSAERPKGSFSTLEIQRTEQGDSAMYLCASSWGGDNSPLHFGNGTRLTVT.

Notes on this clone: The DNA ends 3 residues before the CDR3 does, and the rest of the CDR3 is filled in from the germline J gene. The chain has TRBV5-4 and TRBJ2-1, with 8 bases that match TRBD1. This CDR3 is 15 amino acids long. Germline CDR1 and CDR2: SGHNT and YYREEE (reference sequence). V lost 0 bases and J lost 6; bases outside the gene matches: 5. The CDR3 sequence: CASSLGGQGLNEQFF. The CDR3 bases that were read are TGTGCCAGCAGCTTGGGAGGACAGGGACTCAATGAG.

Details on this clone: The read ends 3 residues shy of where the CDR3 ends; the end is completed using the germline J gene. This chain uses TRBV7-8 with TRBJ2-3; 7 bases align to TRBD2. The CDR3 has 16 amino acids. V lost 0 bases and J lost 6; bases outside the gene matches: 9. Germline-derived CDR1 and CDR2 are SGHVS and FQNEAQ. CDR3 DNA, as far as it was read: TGTGCCAGCAGCTTAGCTGGACTAGAGAGTGACGATACG. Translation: CASSLAGLESDDT. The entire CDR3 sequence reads CASSLAGLESDDTQYF.

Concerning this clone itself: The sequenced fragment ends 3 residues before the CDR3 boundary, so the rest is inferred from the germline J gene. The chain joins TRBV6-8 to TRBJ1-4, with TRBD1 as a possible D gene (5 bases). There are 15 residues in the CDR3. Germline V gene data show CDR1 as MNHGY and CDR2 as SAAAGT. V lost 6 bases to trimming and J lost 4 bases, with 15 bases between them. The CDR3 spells CASRRDSHFNEKLFF. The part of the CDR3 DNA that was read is TGTGCCAGCAGACGTGACAGCCATTTTAATGAAAAA.

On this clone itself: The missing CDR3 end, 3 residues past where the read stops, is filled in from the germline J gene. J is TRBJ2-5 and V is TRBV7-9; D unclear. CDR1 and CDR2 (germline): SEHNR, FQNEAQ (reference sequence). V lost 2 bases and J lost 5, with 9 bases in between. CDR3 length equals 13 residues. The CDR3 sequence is CASSLPLVETQYF. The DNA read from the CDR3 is TGTGCCAGCAGCTTACCACTGGTGGAGACC.

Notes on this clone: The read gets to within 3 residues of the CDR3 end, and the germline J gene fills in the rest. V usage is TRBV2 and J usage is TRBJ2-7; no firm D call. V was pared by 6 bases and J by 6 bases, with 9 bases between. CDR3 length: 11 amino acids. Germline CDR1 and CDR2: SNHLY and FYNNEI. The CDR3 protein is CASSPPGEQYF. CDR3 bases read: TGTGCCAGCAGCCCGCCGGGCGAG.

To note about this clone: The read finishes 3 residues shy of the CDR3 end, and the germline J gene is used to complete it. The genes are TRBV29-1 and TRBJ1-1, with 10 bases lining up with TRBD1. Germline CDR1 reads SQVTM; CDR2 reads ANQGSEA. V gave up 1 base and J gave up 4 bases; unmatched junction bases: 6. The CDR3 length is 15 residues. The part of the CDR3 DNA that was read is TGCAGCGTTGAAGGGCTCGGACAGGGGGGCACTGAA. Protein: CSVEGLGQGGTE. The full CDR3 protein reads CSVEGLGQGGTEAFF.

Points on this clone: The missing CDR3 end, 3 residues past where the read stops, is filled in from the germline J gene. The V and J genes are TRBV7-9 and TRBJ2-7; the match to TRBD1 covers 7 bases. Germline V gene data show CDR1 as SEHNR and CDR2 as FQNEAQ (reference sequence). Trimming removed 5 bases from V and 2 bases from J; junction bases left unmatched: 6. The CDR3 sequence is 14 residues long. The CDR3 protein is CASSPGTEPYEQYF. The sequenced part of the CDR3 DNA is TGTGCCAGCAGCCCCGGGACAGAACCCTACGAG.

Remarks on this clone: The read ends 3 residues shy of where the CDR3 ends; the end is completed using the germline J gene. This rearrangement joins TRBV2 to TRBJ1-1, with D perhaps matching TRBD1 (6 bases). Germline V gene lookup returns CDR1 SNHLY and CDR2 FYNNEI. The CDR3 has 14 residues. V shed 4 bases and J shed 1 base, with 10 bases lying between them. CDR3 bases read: TGTGCCAGCAGTGGCGGGGGCGGGAACACTGAA. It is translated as CASSGGGGNTE. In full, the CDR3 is CASSGGGGNTEAFF.